These 27 T cell receptor beta chains were sequenced from one sample in a study of blood T cells in healthy people across ages. For the second PCR, which ran for 7 to 11 cycles, a sample-barcoded 5' primer and a J-beta primer mix were used. MiXCR, applied by TCRdb to the 5' RACE reads, yields one record per CDR3 protein. The sample contains about 580,000 distinct CDR3 sequences, 40% to 50% of which appear only once. The sequencing sample was made of blood. All receptors derive from a man older than 75 in good health.

The chain joins TRBV15 to TRBJ1-5; no clear D. Trimming pared 0 bases from V and 4 bases from J, leaving 4 bases between. The CDR3 has 13 residues. Germline V lookup: CDR1 LNHNV, CDR2 YYDKDF (reference sequence). In DNA, the CDR3 is TGTGCCACCAGCAGAGATGCAAATCAGCCCCAGCATTTT. It codes for CATSRDANQPQHF.

This clonotype has more than one count but fewer than ten. This may be a read error, as it is one base from a much larger clone. V is TRBV6-6 and J is TRBJ2-7; no clear D. The CDR3 is made up of 14 amino acids. CDR1 MNHNY and CDR2 SVGAGI come from the germline V gene (reference sequence). CDR3 sequence (DNA): TGTGCCAGCAGTTACTCGCCCCGGACCTATGAGCAGTACTTC. It encodes CASSYSPRTYEQYF.

The chain carries TRBV9 and TRBJ2-1; D not certain. Germline assignment: CDR1 SGDLS and CDR2 YYNGEE. This CDR3 comprises 13 residues. The germline V and J ends were trimmed by 3 bases and 7 bases, with 11 bases remaining between them. DNA for the CDR3: TGTGCCAGCAGCGGGAGAGCGAGGAATGAGCAGTTCTTC. Its protein product is CASSGRARNEQFF. Drawing the rest from reference TRBV9 and TRBJ2-1, the complete variable domain is DSGVTQTPKHLITATGQRVTLRCSPRSGDLSVYWYQQSLDQGLQFLIQYYNGEERAKGNILERFSAQQFPDLHSELNLSSLELGDSALYFCASSGRARNEQFFGPGTRLTVL.

This clonotype was detected a few times. The chain combines TRBV20-1 with TRBJ2-7, with D possibly matching TRBD2 (5 bases). The CDR3 extends over 13 amino acids. The germline V and J ends were trimmed by 4 bases and 0 bases, with 10 bases remaining between them. CDR1 DFQATT and CDR2 SNEGSKA come from the germline V gene (reference sequence). The CDR3 region has the DNA TGCAGTGCTAATCAGCGGCCCTCCTACGAGCAGTACTTC. The encoded protein is CSANQRPSYEQYF.

The J gene is TRBJ1-2, the V gene TRBV28; no definite D call. This CDR3 region has 13 residues. V was shortened by 6 bases and J by 3 bases, with 11 bases between the two germline ends. Germline V gives CDR1 MDHEN, CDR2 SYDVKM. The CDR3 region is CASSPEPHYGYTF. CDR3 in DNA: TGTGCCAGCAGCCCAGAACCCCACTATGGCTACACCTTC.

The chain carries TRBV2 and TRBJ2-1, with TRBD1 as a possible D gene (5 bases). The CDR3 has 14 residues. Trimming left V 8 bases short and J 4 bases short, with 15 bases between. Germline CDR1 reads SNHLY; CDR2 reads FYNNEI. The DNA for the CDR3 is TGTGCCAGCCATAGGAGACAGCAATACAATGAGCAGTTCTTC. Translated, it gives CASHRRQQYNEQFF.

This clonotype was counted a few times. The J gene is TRBJ2-3, the V gene TRBV20-1, with no clear D. Germline V gene data show CDR1 as DFQATT and CDR2 as SNEGSKA (reference sequence). This CDR3 comprises 14 residues. Trimming took off 0 bases at V and 0 bases at J, with 7 bases between the two ends. The CDR3 sequence: CSAREGSSTDTQYF. The CDR3 nucleotides are TGCAGTGCTAGAGAGGGTTCTAGCACAGATACGCAGTATTTT.

V gene TRBV29-1 combines with J gene TRBJ2-1, with D possibly called TRBD1 or TRBD2 (6 bases each). V was trimmed by 7 bases and J by 4 bases, leaving 8 bases between them. The CDR3 loop spans 11 amino acids. Germline-derived CDR1 and CDR2 are SQVTM and ANQGSEA. The CDR3 bases are TGCAGCGGAGGGGGGTACAATGAGCAGTTCTTC. Protein product: CSGGGYNEQFF.

V and J are TRBV29-1 and TRBJ1-2; D may be TRBD1 (5 bases). Germline CDR1 and CDR2: SQVTM and ANQGSEA. V was shortened by 7 bases and J by 5 bases, with 17 bases between the two germline ends. This CDR3 contains 13 residues. As DNA, the CDR3 is TGCAGCGCCCAGCGGGACGGAAAATATGGCTACACCTTC. Protein product: CSAQRDGKYGYTF.

This clonotype was detected a few times. This rearrangement joins TRBV7-2 to TRBJ2-3; 7 nucleotides agree with TRBD2. Losses at the gene ends were 6 bases for V and 5 bases for J; bases not matched to a gene: 8. CDR1 and CDR2 (germline): SGHTA, FQGNSA. The CDR3 covers 14 residues. The CDR3 sequence is CASRPSGAGDTQYF. The CDR3 DNA is TGTGCCAGCAGACCAAGCGGGGCGGGAGATACGCAGTATTTT.

The chain recombines TRBV14 with TRBJ2-1; perhaps TRBD2 as D (6 bases). The CDR3 is made up of 17 amino acids. Trimming pared 0 bases from V and 1 base from J, leaving 13 bases between. CDR1 is SGHDN, CDR2 FVKESK, per germline. The CDR3 DNA reads TGTGCCAGCAGCCAAGAGTGGGGGAGGTTGTCCTACAATGAGCAGTTCTTC. Translated: CASSQEWGRLSYNEQFF.

This clonotype has more than one count but fewer than ten. This sequence may be a read error, since a much larger clone differs from it by one base. This rearrangement joins TRBV6-6 to TRBJ1-2, with unresolved D. Germline V CDR1 and CDR2: MNHNY, SVGAGI (reference sequence). V was cut by 2 bases and J by 7 bases, with 11 bases left in between. The length of the CDR3 is 13 residues. The chain's CDR3 is CASSYGEVGGYTF. CDR3 bases: TGTGCCAGCAGTTACGGAGAGGTGGGTGGCTACACCTTC.

V is TRBV5-1 and J is TRBJ1-4; possible D gene TRBD1, 6 bases. Deletions cut 2 bases from V and 5 bases from J, with 10 bases between. Germline CDR1 reads SGHRS; CDR2 reads YFSETQ. The CDR3 is made up of 14 amino acids. The CDR3 is CASSFAGVNEKLFF. The CDR3 DNA reads as TGCGCCAGCAGCTTTGCAGGGGTCAATGAAAAACTGTTTTTT.

This clonotype was observed a few times. The rearrangement links TRBV4-3 to TRBJ2-7; 7 bases line up with TRBD1. V lost 3 bases and J lost 3; bases outside the gene matches: 2. The CDR3 has 13 residues. CDR1 and CDR2 from the germline V gene are LGHNA and YSLEER. The CDR3: CASSQTGYYEQYF. Written as DNA, the CDR3 is TGCGCCAGCAGCCAGACAGGGTACTACGAGCAGTACTTC.

Only a few counts were recorded for this clonotype. The genes are TRBV28 and TRBJ2-4; D may be TRBD2 (6 bases). The J call may be wrong; the DNA end is better matched by TRBJ2-7. The CDR3 contains 15 residues. CDR1 MDHEN and CDR2 SYDVKM come from the germline V gene. Written as DNA, the CDR3 is TGTGCCAGCAGTTCAGCCGGACGGGGGATGTACGAGCAGTACTTC. It yields the protein CASSSAGRGMYEQYF.

In its sample, this clonotype was seen once. It may be a read error: a sequence one base away is much more abundant. V gene TRBV4-3 combines with J gene TRBJ2-3; TRBD1 or TRBD2 may be the D gene (6 bases each). Germline loops: CDR1 LGHNA, CDR2 YSLEER. This CDR3 is built from 16 residues. CDR3 DNA: TGCACCAGCAGCCAAGATCTTTCGGGGGCCGGAGATACGCAGTATTTT. Translated, it gives CTSSQDLSGAGDTQYF.

This clonotype was seen at least ten times. The V call is TRBV6-5, the J call TRBJ1-6; D is perhaps TRBD1 (5 bases). Germline-derived CDR1 and CDR2 are MNHEY and SVGAGI. This CDR3 comprises 17 residues. V lost 0 bases, J lost 2 bases, and 11 bases lay in between. Here the CDR3 reads CASSYSSGRTYNSPLHF. The CDR3 DNA reads as TGTGCCAGCAGTTACTCATCAGGGAGGACCTATAATTCACCCCTCCACTTT.

This clonotype was recorded once. The chain joins TRBV7-2 to TRBJ2-5; D call uncertain. V dropped 4 bases and J dropped 4 bases, with 16 bases sitting between them. Germline CDR1 is SGHTA and CDR2 is FQGNSA. The CDR3 covers 15 residues. In DNA, the CDR3 is TGTGCCAGCAGCTCGGTCGTCGGGTTTCGAGAGACCCAGTACTTC. It specifies CASSSVVGFRETQYF.

This clonotype showed up just a few times. The chain uses TRBV6-2 or TRBV6-3 and TRBJ2-7; 8 bases line up with TRBD1. Unmatched junction bases numbered 5, after V lost 6 bases and J lost 1 base. CDR3 length: 14 residues. CDR1 is MNHEY and CDR2 is SVGEGT in the germline V gene. DNA for the CDR3: TGTGCCAGCAGGGACAGGGTTCAGTCCTACGAGCAGTACTTC. This gives the protein CASRDRVQSYEQYF.

This clonotype was picked up a small number of times. V usage is TRBV5-1 and J usage is TRBJ1-2; D is unclear. CDR1 SGHRS and CDR2 YFSETQ come from the germline V gene. This CDR3 has 14 residues. V was trimmed by 7 bases and J by 3 bases, leaving 16 bases between them. CDR3 bases: TGCGCCAGCGGCGTCGCTGGGAGAGACTATGGCTACACCTTC. This encodes CASGVAGRDYGYTF.

The chain joins TRBV5-1 to TRBJ2-1; 13 nucleotides align to TRBD2. The CDR3 is made up of 16 amino acids. Per germline, CDR1 SGHRS and CDR2 YFSETQ. V trimming: 7 bases; J trimming: 9 bases; junction bases outside the gene matches: 13. CDR3 amino acids: CASGPLLAGGPSEQFF. The CDR3 nucleotides read TGCGCCAGCGGCCCTTTACTAGCGGGGGGGCCAAGTGAGCAGTTCTTC.

This clonotype was observed a few times. The chain joins TRBV25-1 to TRBJ2-3, with TRBD1 as a possible D gene (5 bases). Germline V gene sequence: CDR1 MGHDK, CDR2 SYGVNS. The CDR3 totals 17 residues. V lost 2 bases and J 4 bases, leaving 19 bases between the germline ends. CDR3 in DNA: TGTGCCAGCAGTGAAGTTTATGACAGCTCGAAAGCAGATACGCAGTATTTT. Translating it yields CASSEVYDSSKADTQYF.

The rearrangement uses TRBV27 and TRBJ2-7; 9 bases are a match to TRBD1. The ends lost 6 bases at V and 5 bases at J; junction bases unmatched: 8. The germline gives CDR1 MNHEY, CDR2 SMNVEV (reference sequence). The CDR3 has 14 residues. The CDR3 DNA reads TGTGCCAGCAGGCCGGGACAGGGCAGCCACGAGCAGTACTTC. Its protein product is CASRPGQGSHEQYF.

This clonotype appeared a few times. This chain uses TRBV5-1 with TRBJ1-2; D not certain. V was cut by 8 bases and J by 3 bases, with 11 bases left in between. Germline-derived CDR1 and CDR2 are SGHRS and YFSETQ. The CDR3 has 12 amino acids. CDR3 in DNA: TGCGCCAGGCTACCTTTGGACTATGGCTACACCTTC. Its protein product is CARLPLDYGYTF.

This chain links TRBV20-1 with TRBJ2-4; D is unclear. V gave up 4 bases and J gave up 5 bases, with 9 bases separating them. The CDR3 runs 12 residues. Germline values: CDR1 DFQATT, CDR2 SNEGSKA (reference sequence). In DNA form, the CDR3 reads TGCAGTGCTAATAGGGTCCAAAACATTCAGTACTTC. It encodes CSANRVQNIQYF.

This clonotype appeared a few times. This rearrangement joins TRBV5-8 to TRBJ2-7; the match to TRBD2 covers 10 bases. Unmatched junction bases numbered 13, after V lost 5 bases and J lost 2 bases. The CDR3 runs 17 residues. Germline V gene data show CDR1 as SGHTS and CDR2 as YDEGEE. The chain's CDR3 is CASRRVGASGGAYEQYF. Here the CDR3 DNA reads TGTGCCAGCAGACGTGTAGGCGCTAGCGGGGGAGCCTACGAGCAGTACTTC. Looking up the rest from reference TRBV5-8 and TRBJ2-7 gives the full variable domain: EAGVTQSPTHLIKTRGQQATLRCSPISGHTSVYWYQQALGLGLQFLLWYDEGEERNRGNFPPRFSGRQFPNYSSELNVNALELEDSALYLCASRRVGASGGAYEQYFGPGTRLTVT.

This clonotype was recorded a few times. V gene TRBV5-1 combines with J gene TRBJ2-1; TRBD2 matches at 11 bases. J gave up 6 bases and V 2 bases, and 4 bases lay outside the gene matches. Germline loops: CDR1 SGHRS, CDR2 YFSETQ. The CDR3 spans 15 residues. The chain's CDR3 is CASSFSGRAPNEQFF. The CDR3 nucleotides are TGCGCCAGCAGCTTTAGCGGGAGGGCCCCCAATGAGCAGTTCTTC.